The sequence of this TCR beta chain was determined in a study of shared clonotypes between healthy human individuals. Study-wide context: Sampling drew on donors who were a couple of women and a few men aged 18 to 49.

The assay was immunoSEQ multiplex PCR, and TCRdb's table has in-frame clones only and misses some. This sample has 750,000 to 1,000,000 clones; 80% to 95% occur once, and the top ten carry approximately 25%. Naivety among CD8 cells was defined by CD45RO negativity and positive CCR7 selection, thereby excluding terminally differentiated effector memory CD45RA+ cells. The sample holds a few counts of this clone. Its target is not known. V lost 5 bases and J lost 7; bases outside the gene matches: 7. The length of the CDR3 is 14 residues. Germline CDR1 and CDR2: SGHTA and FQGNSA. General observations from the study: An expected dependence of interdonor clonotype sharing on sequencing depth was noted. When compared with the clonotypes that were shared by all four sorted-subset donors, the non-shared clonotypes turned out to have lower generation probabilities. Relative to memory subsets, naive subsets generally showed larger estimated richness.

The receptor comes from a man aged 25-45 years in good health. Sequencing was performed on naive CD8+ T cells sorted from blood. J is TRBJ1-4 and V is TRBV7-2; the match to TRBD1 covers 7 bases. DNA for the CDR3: TGTGCCAGCAGCGCCCGGGACAGTTCTGAAAAACTGTTTTTT. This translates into CASSARDSSEKLFF. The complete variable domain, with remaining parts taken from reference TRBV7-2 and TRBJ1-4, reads GAGVSQSPSNKVTEKGKDVELRCDPISGHTALYWYRQSLGQGLEFLIYFQGNSAPDKSGLPSDRFSAERTGGSVSTLTIQRTQQEDSAVYLCASSARDSSEKLFFGSGTQLSVL.